Below are 12 T cell receptor beta chains sequenced from a single sample in a study of CXCR3-negative and CXCR3-positive naive CD8 T cells (dated by TCRdb to the late 2010s). The instrument given in TCRdb is NextSeq 550. The Human TCR Profiling Kit (MiLaboratory) was used to prepare UMI-labeled 5' RACE TRB cDNA libraries. Through TCRdb reprocessing, the reads give one entry per CDR3 protein sequence; DNA is omitted. This sample's table contains 80,000 to 95,000 distinct CDR3 sequences. The ten largest clones capture more than 1.5% of the sample. Source material: naive CXCR3- CD8+ T cells from blood. The sample's cell subset or site label is to be understood as: CD45RO-CCR7+CD27+CD95- naive CD8+ T cells lacking CXCR3 (TNR3-). Receptors originate from a human donor in good health. Some clones in this sample may be carry-over from other donors' samples.

The V call is TRBV29-1, the J call TRBJ2-3; the TCRdb call, TRBD1, lacks DNA for checking. This CDR3 has 13 residues. CDR1 SQVTM and CDR2 ANQGSEA come from the germline V gene. The CDR3: CIVESGATDTQYF.

The rearrangement uses TRBV14 and TRBJ2-7. CDR1 is SGHDN, CDR2 FVKESK, per germline. CDR3 length: 15 residues. The CDR3 reads CASSQEDRLDSEQYF.

The V call is TRBV9, the J call TRBJ2-2; TCRdb proposes TRBD1, but this gene call is untestable without DNA. The germline V gene has CDR1 SGDLS and CDR2 YYNGEE. The CDR3 length is 16 residues. CDR3 region: CASSGTGGFNTGELFF.

The chain uses TRBV7-3 and TRBJ2-3; TCRdb picks TRBD1, but there is no DNA to check that call. Germline V gene sequence: CDR1 SGHTA, CDR2 FQGTGA. The CDR3 totals 16 residues. CDR3 sequence reads: CASSPQQGYSTDTQYF.

The rearrangement links TRBV20-1 to TRBJ2-7; TCRdb gives TRBD1 as the D gene, but with no DNA this cannot be confirmed. CDR3 size: 16 residues. The germline gives CDR1 DFQATT, CDR2 SNEGSKA (reference sequence). The chain's CDR3 is CSARGAVQALTYEQYF.

The chain joins TRBV5-1 to TRBJ2-7; TCRdb names TRBD1, which stays unverified in the absence of DNA. Germline values: CDR1 SGHRS, CDR2 YFSETQ. The CDR3 is 14 amino acids. CDR3 sequence: CASSLGGMRNEQYF.

The chain uses TRBV29-1 and TRBJ2-3; the TCRdb call, TRBD2, lacks DNA for checking. Germline loops: CDR1 SQVTM, CDR2 ANQGSEA. The CDR3 is 13 residues long. The CDR3 reads CSVPGGGTDTQYF.

V is TRBV29-1 and J is TRBJ2-5; TCRdb outputs TRBD1, but without DNA this stays unchecked. The CDR3 sequence is 12 residues long. CDR1 is SQVTM and CDR2 is ANQGSEA in the germline V gene. The CDR3 loop is CSVVGGEETQYF.

The chain joins TRBV20-1 to TRBJ2-1; TCRdb's D call, TRBD1, is unchecked because there is no DNA. The CDR3 consists of 14 residues. CDR1 is DFQATT, CDR2 SNEGSKA, per germline (reference sequence). The CDR3 is CSAGPPGTWDEQFF.

The chain carries TRBV19 and TRBJ2-4. The CDR3 runs to 17 residues. The V gene's germline CDR1 is LNHDA and CDR2 SQIVND (reference sequence). CDR3 amino acids: CASSIFSDDSAKNIQYF.

This sequence joins TRBV27 and TRBJ2-7; TCRdb outputs TRBD1, but without DNA this stays unchecked. The CDR3 consists of 15 residues. Germline values: CDR1 MNHEY, CDR2 SMNVEV (reference sequence). CDR3 residues: CASSLHLAGGYEQYF.

The chain combines TRBV20-1 with TRBJ2-2; TCRdb gives TRBD2 as the D gene, but with no DNA this cannot be confirmed. CDR1 DFQATT and CDR2 SNEGSKA come from the germline V gene (reference sequence). This CDR3 has 14 residues. CDR3 in amino acids: CSVPPGLDTGELFF.